This TCR beta chain came from a study of cytomegalovirus exposure and HLA in healthy donors. A multiplex PCR was run with 60 Vbeta primers and 13 Jbeta primers. Data came from immunoSEQ multiplex PCR; TCRdb stores just in-frame clones and leaves some out. This repertoire shows about 190,000 clones, 74% found once; its top ten account for about 3.1%. V dropped 2 bases and J dropped 4 bases, with 17 bases sitting between them. CDR1 is SGHTA and CDR2 is FQGNSA in the germline V gene. The CDR3 extends over 16 amino acids. This clone was observed a few times. The clonotype originates from a woman aged 25-40 years in good health and CMV-seropositive. The sequencing sample was made of PBMCs. This sequence joins TRBV7-2 and TRBJ2-5, with a tentative D call TRBD2 (5 bases). CDR3 DNA sequence: TGTGCCAGCAGCTTAACACTTAAAACTAGAGGAGAGACCCAGTACTTC. Protein sequence: CASSLTLKTRGETQYF.